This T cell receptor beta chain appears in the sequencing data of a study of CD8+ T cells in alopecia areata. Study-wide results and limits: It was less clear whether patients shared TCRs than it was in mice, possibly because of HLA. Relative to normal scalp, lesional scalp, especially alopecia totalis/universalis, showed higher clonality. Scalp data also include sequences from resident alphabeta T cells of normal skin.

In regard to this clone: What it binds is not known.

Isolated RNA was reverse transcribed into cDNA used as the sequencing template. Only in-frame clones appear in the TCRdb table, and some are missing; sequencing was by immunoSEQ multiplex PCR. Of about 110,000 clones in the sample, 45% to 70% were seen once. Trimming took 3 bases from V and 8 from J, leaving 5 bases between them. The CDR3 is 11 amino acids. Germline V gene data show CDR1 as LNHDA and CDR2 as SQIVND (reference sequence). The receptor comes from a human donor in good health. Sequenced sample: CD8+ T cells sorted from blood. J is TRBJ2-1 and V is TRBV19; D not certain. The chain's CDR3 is CASSISYEQFF. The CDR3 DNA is TGTGCCAGTAGTATCTCGTATGAGCAGTTCTTC.